This record concerns one T cell receptor beta chain sequence. Its antigen is not identified. Germline values: CDR1 WSHSY, CDR2 SAAADI. J lost 7 bases, V lost 6 bases, and 8 bases had no gene match. The CDR3 length is 15 residues. Whereas donors were nominally healthy upon sampling, unrecorded immune exposures were probable. This sample is part of a study of cytomegalovirus exposure and HLA in healthy donors. About the study: Earlier work reported approximately 110 million unique TCR beta sequences from some 180 million T cells.

In the PCR, 60 Vbeta and 13 Jbeta primers were used. Assay: immunoSEQ multiplex PCR; the TCRdb copy retains only in-frame clones and omits some. The sample yields about 180,000 clones, about 86% seen once. Findings of the study overall: According to the study, 160 or so TCR beta chains were cytomegalovirus-associated. As a later analysis showed, a missense DCLRE1C variant was linked to trimming of TCR beta V- and J-genes.

The source is a woman aged 25 to 39 in good health and CMV-seronegative. This chain uses TRBV10-2 with TRBJ2-2, with TRBD2 matching over 10 bases. The source material was PBMCs. The CDR3 loop reads CASRIAGGRGGELFF. CDR3 nucleotides: TGCGCCAGCAGAATAGCGGGGGGACGGGGCGGGGAGCTGTTTTTT.